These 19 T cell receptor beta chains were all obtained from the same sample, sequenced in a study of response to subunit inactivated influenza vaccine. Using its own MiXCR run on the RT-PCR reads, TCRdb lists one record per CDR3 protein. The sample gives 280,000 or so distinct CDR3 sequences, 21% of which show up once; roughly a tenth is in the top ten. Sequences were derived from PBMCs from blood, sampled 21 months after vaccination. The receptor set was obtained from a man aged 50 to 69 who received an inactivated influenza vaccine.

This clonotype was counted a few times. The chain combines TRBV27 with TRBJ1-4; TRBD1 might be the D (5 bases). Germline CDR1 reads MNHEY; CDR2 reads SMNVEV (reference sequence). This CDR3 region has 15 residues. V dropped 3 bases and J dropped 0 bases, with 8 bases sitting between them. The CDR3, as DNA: TGTGCCAGCAGTTTGACAGTAGCAACTAATGAAAAACTGTTTTTT. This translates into CASSLTVATNEKLFF.

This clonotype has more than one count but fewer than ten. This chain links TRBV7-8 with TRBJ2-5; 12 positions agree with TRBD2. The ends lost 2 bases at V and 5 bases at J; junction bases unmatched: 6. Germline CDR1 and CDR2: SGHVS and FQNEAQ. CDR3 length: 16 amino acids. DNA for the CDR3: TGTGCCAGCAGCTTATGGACTAGCGGGGATAGGGAGACCCAGTACTTC. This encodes CASSLWTSGDRETQYF.

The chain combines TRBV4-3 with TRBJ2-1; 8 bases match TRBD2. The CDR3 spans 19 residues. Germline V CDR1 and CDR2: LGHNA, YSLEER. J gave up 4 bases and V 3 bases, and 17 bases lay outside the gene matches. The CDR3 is CASSHPTNPAGVGYNEQFF. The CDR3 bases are TGCGCCAGCAGCCATCCGACAAACCCAGCGGGAGTAGGGTACAATGAGCAGTTCTTC.

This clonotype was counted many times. The CDR3 loop reads CASSRRTGQAGNTIYF. CDR3 nucleotide sequence: TGTGCCAGCAGCCGACGAACGGGACAGGCTGGAAACACCATATATTTT. The gene calls are TRBV7-2 and TRBJ1-3; 8 positions match TRBD1. The ends lost 5 bases at V and 2 bases at J; junction bases unmatched: 8. The CDR3 has 16 amino acids. Germline assignment: CDR1 SGHTA and CDR2 FQGNSA. The entire variable domain, with the rest obtained from reference TRBV7-2 and TRBJ1-3, is as follows: GAGVSQSPSNKVTEKGKDVELRCDPISGHTALYWYRQSLGQGLEFLIYFQGNSAPDKSGLPSDRFSAERTGGSVSTLTIQRTQQEDSAVYLCASSRRTGQAGNTIYFGEGSWLTVV.

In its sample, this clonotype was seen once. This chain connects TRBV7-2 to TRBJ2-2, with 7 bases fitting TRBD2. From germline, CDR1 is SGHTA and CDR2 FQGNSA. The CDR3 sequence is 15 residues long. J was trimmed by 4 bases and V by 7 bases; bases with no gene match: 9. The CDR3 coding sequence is TGTGCCAGCACCCCTTCGGGGGGTGGCACCGGGGAGCTGTTTTTT. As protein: CASTPSGGGTGELFF.

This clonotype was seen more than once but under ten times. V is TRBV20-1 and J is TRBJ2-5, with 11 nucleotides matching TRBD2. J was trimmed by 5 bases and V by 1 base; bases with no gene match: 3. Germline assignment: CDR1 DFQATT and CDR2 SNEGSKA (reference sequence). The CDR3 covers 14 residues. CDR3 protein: CSARVLAGGETQYF. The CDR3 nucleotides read TGCAGTGCTAGAGTTCTAGCGGGAGGCGAGACCCAGTACTTC.

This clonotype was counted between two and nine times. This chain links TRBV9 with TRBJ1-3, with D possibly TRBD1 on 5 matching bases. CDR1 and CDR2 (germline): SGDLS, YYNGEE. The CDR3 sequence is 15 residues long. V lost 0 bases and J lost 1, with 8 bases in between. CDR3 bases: TGTGCCAGCAGCGTAGGGAGGGGTTCTGGAAACACCATATATTTT. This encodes CASSVGRGSGNTIYF.

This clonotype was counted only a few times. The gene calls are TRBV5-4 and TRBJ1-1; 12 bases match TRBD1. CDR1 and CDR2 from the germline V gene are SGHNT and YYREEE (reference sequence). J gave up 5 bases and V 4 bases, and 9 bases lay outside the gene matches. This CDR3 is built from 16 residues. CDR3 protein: CASSKPGQGAETEAFF. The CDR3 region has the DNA TGTGCCAGCAGCAAACCGGGACAGGGGGCTGAGACTGAAGCTTTCTTT.

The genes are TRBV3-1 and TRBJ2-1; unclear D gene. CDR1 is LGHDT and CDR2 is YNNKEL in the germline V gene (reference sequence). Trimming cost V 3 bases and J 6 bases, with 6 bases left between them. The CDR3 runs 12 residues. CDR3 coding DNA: TGTGCCAGCAGCCAGCTCGCCAATGAGCAGTTCTTC. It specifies CASSQLANEQFF.

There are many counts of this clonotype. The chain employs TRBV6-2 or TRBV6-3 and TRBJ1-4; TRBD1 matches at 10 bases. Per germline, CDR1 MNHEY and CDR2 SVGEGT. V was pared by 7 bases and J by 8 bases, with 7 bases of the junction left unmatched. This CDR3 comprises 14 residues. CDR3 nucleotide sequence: TGTGCCAGCACTCCCGGGACAGGGGAAGAAAAACTGTTTTTT. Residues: CASTPGTGEEKLFF.

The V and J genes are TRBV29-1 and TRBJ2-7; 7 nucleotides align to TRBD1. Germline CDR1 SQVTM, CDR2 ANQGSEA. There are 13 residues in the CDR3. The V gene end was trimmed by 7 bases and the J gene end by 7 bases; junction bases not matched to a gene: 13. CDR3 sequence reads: CSGTETGVGEQYF. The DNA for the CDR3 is TGCAGCGGAACTGAAACAGGGGTCGGGGAGCAGTACTTC.

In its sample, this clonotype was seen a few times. For the CDR3, the DNA is TGTGCCACCAGTGATTTAATGTTCGGGGGGCAGGAGACCCAGTACTTC. Its translation: CATSDLMFGGQETQYF. V is TRBV24-1 and J is TRBJ2-5; tentative D call: TRBD2 (7 bases). The V and J ends lost 1 base and 5 bases respectively, with 16 bases between them. This CDR3 spans 16 amino acids. CDR1 KGHDR and CDR2 SFDVKD come from the germline V gene.

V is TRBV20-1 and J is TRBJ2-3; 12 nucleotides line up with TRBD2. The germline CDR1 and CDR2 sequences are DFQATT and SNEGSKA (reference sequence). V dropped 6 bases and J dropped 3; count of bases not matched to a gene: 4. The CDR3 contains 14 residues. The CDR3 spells CSAATSGSTDTQYF. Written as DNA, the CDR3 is TGCAGTGCGGCGACTAGCGGGAGTACAGATACGCAGTATTTT.

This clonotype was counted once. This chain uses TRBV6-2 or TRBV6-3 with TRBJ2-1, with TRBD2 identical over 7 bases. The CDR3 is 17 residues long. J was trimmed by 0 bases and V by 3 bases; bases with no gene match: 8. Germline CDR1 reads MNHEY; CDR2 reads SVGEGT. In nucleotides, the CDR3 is TGTGCCAGCAGTTATCTTTTAGCGGGCAGCTCCTACAATGAGCAGTTCTTC. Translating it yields CASSYLLAGSSYNEQFF.

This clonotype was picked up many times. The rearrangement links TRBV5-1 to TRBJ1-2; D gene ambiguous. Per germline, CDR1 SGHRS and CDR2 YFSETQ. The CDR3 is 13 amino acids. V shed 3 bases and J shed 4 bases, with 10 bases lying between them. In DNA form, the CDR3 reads TGCGCCAGCAGCTCCAGATCAATCTATGGCTACACCTTC. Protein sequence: CASSSRSIYGYTF.

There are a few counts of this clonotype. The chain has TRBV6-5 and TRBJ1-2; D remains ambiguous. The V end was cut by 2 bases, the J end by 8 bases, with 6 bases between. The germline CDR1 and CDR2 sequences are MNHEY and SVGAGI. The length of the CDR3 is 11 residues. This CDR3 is CASSYLGGYTF. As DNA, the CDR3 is TGTGCCAGCAGTTACCTCGGGGGCTACACCTTC.

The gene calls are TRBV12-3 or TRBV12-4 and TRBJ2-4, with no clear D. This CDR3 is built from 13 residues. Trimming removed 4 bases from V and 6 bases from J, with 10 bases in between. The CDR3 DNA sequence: TGTGCCAGCAGTTATGACACGTTAAACATTCAGTACTTC. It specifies CASSYDTLNIQYF.

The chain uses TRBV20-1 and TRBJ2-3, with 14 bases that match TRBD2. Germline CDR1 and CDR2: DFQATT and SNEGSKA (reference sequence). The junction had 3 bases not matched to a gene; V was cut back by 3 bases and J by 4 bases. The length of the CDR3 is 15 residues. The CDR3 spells CSARGTSGSSDTQYF. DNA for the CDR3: TGCAGTGCTAGGGGGACTAGCGGGAGCTCAGATACGCAGTATTTT.

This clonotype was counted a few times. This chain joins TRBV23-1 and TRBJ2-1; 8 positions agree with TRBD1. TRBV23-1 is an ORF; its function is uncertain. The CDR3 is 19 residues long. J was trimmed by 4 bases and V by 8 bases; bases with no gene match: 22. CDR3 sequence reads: CASLSRGVGWDRPYNEQFF. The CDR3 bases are TGCGCCAGCTTATCCCGTGGGGTTGGTTGGGACAGGCCTTACAATGAGCAGTTCTTC.